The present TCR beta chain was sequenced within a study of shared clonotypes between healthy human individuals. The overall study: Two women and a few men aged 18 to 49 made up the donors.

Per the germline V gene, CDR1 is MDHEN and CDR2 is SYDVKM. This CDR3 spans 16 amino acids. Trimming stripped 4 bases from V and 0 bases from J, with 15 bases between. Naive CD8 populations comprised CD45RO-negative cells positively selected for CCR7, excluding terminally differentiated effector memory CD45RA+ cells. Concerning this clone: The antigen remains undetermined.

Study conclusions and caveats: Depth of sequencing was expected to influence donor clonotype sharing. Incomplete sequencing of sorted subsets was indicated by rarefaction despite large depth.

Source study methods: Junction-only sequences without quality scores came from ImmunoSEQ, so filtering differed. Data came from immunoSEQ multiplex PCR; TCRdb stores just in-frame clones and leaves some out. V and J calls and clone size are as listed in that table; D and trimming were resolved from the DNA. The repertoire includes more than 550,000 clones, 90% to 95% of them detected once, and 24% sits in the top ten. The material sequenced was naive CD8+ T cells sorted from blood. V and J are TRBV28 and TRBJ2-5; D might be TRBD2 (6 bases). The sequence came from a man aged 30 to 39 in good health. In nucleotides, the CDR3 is TGTGCCAGCAGTTCGACCCTGTGGGGGGACCAAGAGACCCAGTACTTC. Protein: CASSSTLWGDQETQYF.